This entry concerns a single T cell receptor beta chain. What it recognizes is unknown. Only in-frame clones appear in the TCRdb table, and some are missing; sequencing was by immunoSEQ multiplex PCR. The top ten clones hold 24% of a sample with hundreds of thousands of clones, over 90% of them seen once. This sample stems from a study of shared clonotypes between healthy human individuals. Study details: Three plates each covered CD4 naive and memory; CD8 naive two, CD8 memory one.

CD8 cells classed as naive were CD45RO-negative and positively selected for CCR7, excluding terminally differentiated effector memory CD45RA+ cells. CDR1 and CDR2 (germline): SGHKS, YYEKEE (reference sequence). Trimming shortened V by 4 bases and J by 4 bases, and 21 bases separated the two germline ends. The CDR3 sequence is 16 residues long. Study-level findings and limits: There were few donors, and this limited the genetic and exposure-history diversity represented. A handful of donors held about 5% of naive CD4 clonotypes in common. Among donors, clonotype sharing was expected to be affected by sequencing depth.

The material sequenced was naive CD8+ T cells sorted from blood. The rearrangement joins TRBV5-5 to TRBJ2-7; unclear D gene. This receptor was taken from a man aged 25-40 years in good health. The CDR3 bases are TGTGCCAGCAGCCCCACCGATTCCCAGAACCCATACGAGCAGTACTTC. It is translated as CASSPTDSQNPYEQYF.